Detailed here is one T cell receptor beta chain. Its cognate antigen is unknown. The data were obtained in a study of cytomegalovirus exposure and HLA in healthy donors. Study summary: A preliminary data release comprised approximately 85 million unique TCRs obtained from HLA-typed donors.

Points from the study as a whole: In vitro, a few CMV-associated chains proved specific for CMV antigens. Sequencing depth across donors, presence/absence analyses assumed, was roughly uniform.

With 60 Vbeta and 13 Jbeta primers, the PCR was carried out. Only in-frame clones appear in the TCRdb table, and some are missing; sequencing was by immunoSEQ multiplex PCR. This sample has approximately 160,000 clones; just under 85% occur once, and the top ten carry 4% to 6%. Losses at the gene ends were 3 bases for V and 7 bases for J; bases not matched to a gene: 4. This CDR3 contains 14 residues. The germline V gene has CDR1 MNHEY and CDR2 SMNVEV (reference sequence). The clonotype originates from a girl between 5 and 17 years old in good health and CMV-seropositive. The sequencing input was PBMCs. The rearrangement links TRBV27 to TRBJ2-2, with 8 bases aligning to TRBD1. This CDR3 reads CASSLQGANGELFF. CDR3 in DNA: TGTGCCAGCAGTTTGCAGGGGGCGAACGGGGAGCTGTTTTTT.